This T cell receptor beta chain was captured in a study of blood T cell repertoires in COVID-19. Study as a whole: Samples representing acute and convalescent COVID-19 were sourced from the United States, Italy and Spain.

Participants were aged about 18 to 89 years from 24 US areas. The authors' processing: From reference gene primer amplification, estimates of nucleated cell counts were derived. Method: immunoSEQ multiplex PCR; TCRdb's copy keeps in-frame clones and lacks some. That table supplies the V and J calls and clone size; D and trimming were determined from the DNA. The table records about 270,000 clones, just under 90% of them present only once. The clonotype was recovered from a woman in her 30s with acute COVID-19. Material for sequencing was PBMCs or T cells enriched from blood (not recorded which).

CDR3 amino acids: CASSVDLSGLQFF. The CDR3 DNA reads TGTGCCAGCAGCGTAGACCTTAGTGGTCTTCAGTTTTTT. This chain uses TRBV9 with TRBJ1-4; D is uncertain. Germline lookup yields CDR1 SGDLS and CDR2 YYNGEE. V shed 0 bases and J shed 16 bases, with 16 bases lying between them. The CDR3 spans 13 residues.